This paragraph covers one TCR beta chain sequence. The data derive from a study of blood T cells in healthy people across ages. Trimming cost V 1 base and J 6 bases, with 10 bases left between them. Germline assignment: CDR1 MGHDK and CDR2 SYGVNS. There are 14 residues in the CDR3. A second PCR, run for roughly 7 to 12 cycles, used a sample-barcoded 5' primer plus a J-beta primer mix. Each CDR3 protein is one row after TCRdb ran MiXCR on the 5' RACE reads. The table has some 1.8 million distinct CDR3 sequences, around 40% seen once. The receptor comes from a human donor in good health. The chain recombines TRBV25-1 with TRBJ1-5; D is perhaps TRBD1 (6 bases). The specimen sequenced was blood. The CDR3 protein is CASSESGEGQPQHF. In DNA, the CDR3 is TGTGCCAGCAGTGAATCAGGGGAAGGTCAGCCCCAGCATTTT.